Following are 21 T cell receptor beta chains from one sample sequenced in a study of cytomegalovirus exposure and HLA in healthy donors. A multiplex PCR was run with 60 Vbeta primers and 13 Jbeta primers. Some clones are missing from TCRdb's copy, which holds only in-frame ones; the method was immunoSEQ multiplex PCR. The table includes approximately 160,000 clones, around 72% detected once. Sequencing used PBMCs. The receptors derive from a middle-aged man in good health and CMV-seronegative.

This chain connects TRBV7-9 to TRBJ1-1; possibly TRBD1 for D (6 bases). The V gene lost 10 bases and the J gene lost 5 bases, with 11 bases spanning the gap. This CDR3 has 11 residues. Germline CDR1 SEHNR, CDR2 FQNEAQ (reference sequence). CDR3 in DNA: TGTGCCACGCAGGGGAAGACTGAAGCTTTCTTT. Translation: CATQGKTEAFF.

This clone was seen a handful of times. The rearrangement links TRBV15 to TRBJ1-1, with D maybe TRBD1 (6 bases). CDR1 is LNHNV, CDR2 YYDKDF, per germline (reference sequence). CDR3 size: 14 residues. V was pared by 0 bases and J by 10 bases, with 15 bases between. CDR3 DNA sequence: TGTGCCACCAGCAGAGAGGGGGCTCTGGCAGGAGCTTTCTTT. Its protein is CATSREGALAGAFF.

CDR3 protein: CSVGDRTYEQYF. As DNA, the CDR3 is TGCAGCGTTGGCGACAGGACCTACGAGCAGTACTTC. This sequence joins TRBV29-1 and TRBJ2-7; tentative D call: TRBD1 (6 bases). Between the trimmed V and J ends, which lost 4 bases and 2 bases, there was a span of 9 bases. The CDR3 has 12 residues. Germline V gene data show CDR1 as SQVTM and CDR2 as ANQGSEA.

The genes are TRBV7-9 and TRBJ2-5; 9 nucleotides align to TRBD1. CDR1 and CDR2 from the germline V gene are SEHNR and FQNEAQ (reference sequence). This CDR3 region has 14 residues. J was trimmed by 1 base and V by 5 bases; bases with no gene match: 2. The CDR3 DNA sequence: TGTGCCAGCAGCGGACAGGGGCTCCAAGAGACCCAGTACTTC. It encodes CASSGQGLQETQYF. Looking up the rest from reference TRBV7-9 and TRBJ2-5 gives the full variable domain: DTGVSQNPRHKITKRGQNVTFRCDPISEHNRLYWYRQTLGQGPEFLTYFQNEAQLEKSRLLSDRFSAERPKGSFSTLEIQRTEQGDSAMYLCASSGQGLQETQYFGPGTRLLVL.

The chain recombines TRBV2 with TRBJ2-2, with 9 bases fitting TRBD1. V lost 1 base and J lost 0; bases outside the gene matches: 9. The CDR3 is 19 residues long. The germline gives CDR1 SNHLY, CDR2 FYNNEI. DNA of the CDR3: TGTGCCAGCAGTGAAGAGACAGGGGGTCGTGCGTCGAACACCGGGGAGCTGTTTTTT. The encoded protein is CASSEETGGRASNTGELFF.

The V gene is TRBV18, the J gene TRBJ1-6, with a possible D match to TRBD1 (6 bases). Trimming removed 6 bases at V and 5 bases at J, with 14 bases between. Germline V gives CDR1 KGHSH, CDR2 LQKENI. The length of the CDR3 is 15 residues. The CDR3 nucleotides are TGTGCCAGCTCGCTACAGGGAAATAATAATTCACCCCTCCACTTT. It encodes CASSLQGNNNSPLHF.

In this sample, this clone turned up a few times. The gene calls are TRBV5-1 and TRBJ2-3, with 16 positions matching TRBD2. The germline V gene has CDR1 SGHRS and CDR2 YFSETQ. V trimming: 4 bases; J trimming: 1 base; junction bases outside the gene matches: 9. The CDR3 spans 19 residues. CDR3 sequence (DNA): TGCGCCAGCAGCGCCGCCGGGACTAGCGGGGGGGGCGGCACAGATACGCAGTATTTT. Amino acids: CASSAAGTSGGGGTDTQYF.

CDR3 protein: CASRWTGASNQPQHF. DNA for the CDR3: TGTGCCAGTAGATGGACAGGGGCTAGCAATCAGCCCCAGCATTTT. The chain uses TRBV27 and TRBJ1-5, with TRBD1 matching over 9 bases. Germline CDR1 MNHEY, CDR2 SMNVEV (reference sequence). Trimming at V came to 9 bases and at J to 0 bases, leaving 6 bases not matched to a gene. The CDR3 consists of 15 residues.

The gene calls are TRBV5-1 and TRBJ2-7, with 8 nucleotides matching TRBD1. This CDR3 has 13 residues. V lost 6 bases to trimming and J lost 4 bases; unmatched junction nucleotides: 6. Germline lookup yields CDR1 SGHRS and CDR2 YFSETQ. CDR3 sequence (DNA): TGCGCCAGCACCCGACAGGGGACATACGAGCAGTACTTC. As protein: CASTRQGTYEQYF.

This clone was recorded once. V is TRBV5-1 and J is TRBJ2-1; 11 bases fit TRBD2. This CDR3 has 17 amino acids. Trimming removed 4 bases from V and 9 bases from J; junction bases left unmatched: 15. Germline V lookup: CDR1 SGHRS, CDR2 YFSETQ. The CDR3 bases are TGCGCCAGCAGCCCGCGTCGACTAGCGGGGTCAGAGGGTGAGCAGTTCTTC. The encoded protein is CASSPRRLAGSEGEQFF.

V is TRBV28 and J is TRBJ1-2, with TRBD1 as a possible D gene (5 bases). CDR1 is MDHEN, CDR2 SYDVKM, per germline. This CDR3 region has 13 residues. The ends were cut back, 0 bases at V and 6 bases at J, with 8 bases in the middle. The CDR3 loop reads CASSLWTDHGYTF. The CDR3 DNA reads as TGTGCCAGCAGTTTATGGACAGATCATGGCTACACCTTC.

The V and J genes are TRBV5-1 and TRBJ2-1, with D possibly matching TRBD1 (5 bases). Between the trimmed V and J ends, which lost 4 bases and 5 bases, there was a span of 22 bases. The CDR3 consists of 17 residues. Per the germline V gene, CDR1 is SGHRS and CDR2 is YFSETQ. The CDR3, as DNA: TGCGCCAGCAGCCGAGGCGCTCGACAGTCGACCAACAATGAGCAGTTCTTC. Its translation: CASSRGARQSTNNEQFF.

The CDR3 DNA sequence: TGTGCCAGCAGTTACTCGAGGATAGATTCACCCCTCCACTTT. Protein product: CASSYSRIDSPLHF. V gene TRBV6-5 combines with J gene TRBJ1-6; D is uncertain. Trimming pared 0 bases from V and 8 bases from J, leaving 8 bases between. Germline values: CDR1 MNHEY, CDR2 SVGAGI. The CDR3 covers 14 residues.

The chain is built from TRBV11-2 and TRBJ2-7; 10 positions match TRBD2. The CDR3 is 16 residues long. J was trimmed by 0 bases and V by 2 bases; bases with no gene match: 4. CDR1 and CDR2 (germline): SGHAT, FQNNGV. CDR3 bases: TGTGCCAGCAGCTTATTTAGCGGGGGGAGCTCCTACGAGCAGTACTTC. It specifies CASSLFSGGSSYEQYF. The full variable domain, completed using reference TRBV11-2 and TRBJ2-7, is EAGVAQSPRYKIIEKRQSVAFWCNPISGHATLYWYQQILGQGPKLLIQFQNNGVVDDSQLPKDRFSAERLKGVDSTLKIQPAKLEDSAVYLCASSLFSGGSSYEQYFGPGTRLTVT.

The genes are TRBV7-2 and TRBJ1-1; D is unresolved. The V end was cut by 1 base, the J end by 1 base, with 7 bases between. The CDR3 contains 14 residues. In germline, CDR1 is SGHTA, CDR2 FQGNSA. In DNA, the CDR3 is TGTGCCAGCAGCTTAGTGGGCAGGAACACTGAAGCTTTCTTT. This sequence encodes CASSLVGRNTEAFF.

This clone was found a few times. The DNA of the CDR3 is TGCGCCAGCAGTGGCCGGGACAATGGCTACACCTTC. It codes for CASSGRDNGYTF. The V and J genes are TRBV23-1 and TRBJ1-2; D perhaps matches TRBD1 (6 bases). TRBV23-1 is known as an ORF, though its function is uncertain. The V gene lost 5 bases and the J gene lost 6 bases, with 10 bases spanning the gap. The CDR3 sequence is 12 residues long.

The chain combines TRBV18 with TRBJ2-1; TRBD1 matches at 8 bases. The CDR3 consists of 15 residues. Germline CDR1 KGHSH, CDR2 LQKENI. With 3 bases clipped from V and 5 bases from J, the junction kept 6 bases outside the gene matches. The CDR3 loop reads CASSPLGQGDNEQFF. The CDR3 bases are TGTGCCAGCTCACCCCTTGGACAGGGCGACAATGAGCAGTTCTTC. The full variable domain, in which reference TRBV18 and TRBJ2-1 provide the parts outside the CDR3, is NAGVMQNPRHLVRRRGQEARLRCSPMKGHSHVYWYRQLPEEGLKFMVYLQKENIIDESGMPKERFSAEFPKEGPSILRIQQVVRGDSAAYFCASSPLGQGDNEQFFGPGTRLTVL.

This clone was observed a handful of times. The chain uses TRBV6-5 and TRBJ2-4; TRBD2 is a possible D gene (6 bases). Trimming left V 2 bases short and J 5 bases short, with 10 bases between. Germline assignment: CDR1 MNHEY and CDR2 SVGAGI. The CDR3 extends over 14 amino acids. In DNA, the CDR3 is TGTGCCAGCAGTTACCTGGGGGGAGAAAACATTCAGTACTTC. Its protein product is CASSYLGGENIQYF.

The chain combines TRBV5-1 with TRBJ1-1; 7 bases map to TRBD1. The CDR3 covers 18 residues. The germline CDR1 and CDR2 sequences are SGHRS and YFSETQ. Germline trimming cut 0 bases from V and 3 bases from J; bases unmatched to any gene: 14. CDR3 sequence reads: CASSLAVTGLSLDTEAFF. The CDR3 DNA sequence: TGCGCCAGCAGCTTGGCTGTGACAGGGTTGAGTCTGGACACTGAAGCTTTCTTT.

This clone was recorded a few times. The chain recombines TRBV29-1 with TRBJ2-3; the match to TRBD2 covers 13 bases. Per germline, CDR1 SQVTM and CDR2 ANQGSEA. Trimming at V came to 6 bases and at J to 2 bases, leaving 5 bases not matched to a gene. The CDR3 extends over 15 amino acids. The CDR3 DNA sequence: TGCAGCGTCCCAGGACTAGCGGGGGCCACAGATACGCAGTATTTT. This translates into CSVPGLAGATDTQYF.

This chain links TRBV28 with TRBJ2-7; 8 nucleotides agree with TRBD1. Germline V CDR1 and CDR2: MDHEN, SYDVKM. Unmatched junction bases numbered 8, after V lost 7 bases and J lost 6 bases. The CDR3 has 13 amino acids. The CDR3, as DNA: TGTGCCAGCAACTTGGACAGGGTGGGCGAGCAGTACTTC. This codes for CASNLDRVGEQYF.